One and the same sample provided the 16 T cell receptor beta chains below, sequenced in a study of neoadjuvant anti-PD-1 for oral cavity cancer (dated by TCRdb to about 2021). What this sample's time point label stands for: after neoadjuvant nivolumab, at surgical resection. The library was built by means of the immunoSEQ multiplex PCR assay. TCRdb provides this immuneACCESS table in a form limited to in-frame rearrangements. Some clones are lacking; in checked studies, under half of them reflect an unresolved V gene, and why the rest are absent is not known. Within this sample are about 24,000 clones, with under 30% of them counted one time only. The ten largest clones represent about 16% of the sample. The sequences come from tumor tissue, collected after nivolumab (anti-PD-1) treatment. The receptors come from a person aged 35-79 years with oral cavity squamous cell carcinoma.

The CDR3 sequence: CSHLGPDGEKLFF. The CDR3 bases are TGCAGCCACTTGGGCCCGGACGGGGAAAAACTGTTTTTT. The chain has TRBV29-1 and TRBJ1-4; D uncertain. Trimming cost V 8 bases and J 8 bases, with 18 bases left between them. The CDR3 is 13 amino acids. The germline CDR1 and CDR2 sequences are SQVTM and ANQGSEA.

This clone was detected only a few times. This chain connects TRBV7-3 to TRBJ1-2; TRBD1 aligns across 9 bases. This CDR3 region has 13 residues. The V and J ends lost 3 bases and 6 bases, in that order; junction bases with no gene match: 2. Germline loops: CDR1 SGHTA, CDR2 FQGTGA. CDR3 in amino acids: CASSFRQGDGYTF. DNA of the CDR3: TGTGCCAGCAGCTTCCGACAGGGGGATGGCTACACCTTC.

This clone was counted between two and nine times. The rearrangement joins TRBV7-8 to TRBJ2-7, with 12 bases identical to TRBD1. Germline V gene lookup returns CDR1 SGHVS and CDR2 FQNEAQ. The length of the CDR3 is 16 residues. V was clipped by 5 bases and J by 1 base; unmatched bases: 6. This CDR3 is CASSARDRGLSYEQYF. As DNA, the CDR3 is TGTGCCAGCAGCGCCCGGGACAGGGGGCTATCCTACGAGCAGTACTTC.

This rearrangement joins TRBV7-2 to TRBJ1-5; D is possibly TRBD1 (5 bases). V lost 1 base and J lost 2, with 9 bases in between. The V gene's germline CDR1 is SGHTA and CDR2 FQGNSA. The CDR3 is 15 residues long. The CDR3 here is CASSLVRGGNQPQHF. In DNA form, the CDR3 reads TGTGCCAGCAGCTTAGTGAGGGGTGGCAATCAGCCCCAGCATTTT.

The J gene is TRBJ1-2, the V gene TRBV2; TRBD1 agrees at 9 bases. V lost 7 bases and J lost 4; bases outside the gene matches: 13. Germline-derived CDR1 and CDR2 are SNHLY and FYNNEI. There are 16 residues in the CDR3. The CDR3 sequence is CASIGQGLNRFYGYTF. CDR3 in DNA: TGTGCCAGCATAGGACAGGGGCTAAATAGGTTCTATGGCTACACCTTC.

The rearrangement uses TRBV9 and TRBJ2-3, with a tentative D call TRBD1 (5 bases). Trimming shortened V by 1 base and J by 5 bases, and 14 bases separated the two germline ends. The CDR3 has 15 amino acids. The germline CDR1 and CDR2 sequences are SGDLS and YYNGEE. The CDR3 DNA sequence: TGTGCCAGCAGCGTAAGTCCCTCTAGGGGAGATACGCAGTATTTT. Its translation is CASSVSPSRGDTQYF.

This chain joins TRBV5-1 and TRBJ2-1; D is tentatively TRBD1 or TRBD2 (6 bases each). V gave up 1 base and J gave up 2 bases, with 10 bases separating them. CDR1 is SGHRS, CDR2 YFSETQ, per germline. The CDR3 extends over 15 amino acids. The CDR3 protein is CASSLIGGAYNEQFF. The CDR3, as DNA: TGCGCCAGCAGCTTGATCGGGGGCGCCTACAATGAGCAGTTCTTC. Full variable domain (remainder filled in from reference TRBV5-1 and TRBJ2-1): KAGVTQTPRYLIKTRGQQVTLSCSPISGHRSVSWYQQTPGQGLQFLFEYFSETQRNKGNFPGRFSGRQFSNSRSEMNVSTLELGDSALYLCASSLIGGAYNEQFFGPGTRLTVL.

The rearrangement joins TRBV2 to TRBJ1-2; D unclear. CDR1 is SNHLY, CDR2 FYNNEI, per germline. The CDR3 spans 12 residues. The ends were cut back, 7 bases at V and 4 bases at J, with 10 bases in the middle. CDR3 nucleotide sequence: TGTGCCAGCATTATCGGGTTCTATGGCTACACCTTC. This gives the protein CASIIGFYGYTF.

This clone is a singleton in its sample. This chain links TRBV18 with TRBJ2-2, with D hard to call. V gave up 3 bases and J gave up 5 bases, with 13 bases separating them. The CDR3 loop spans 15 amino acids. CDR1 is KGHSH and CDR2 is LQKENI in the germline V gene. The CDR3 DNA reads as TGTGCCAGCTCACCCCTAGACGATCCGACCGGGGAGCTGTTTTTT. Amino acid sequence: CASSPLDDPTGELFF.

The chain combines TRBV6-6 with TRBJ1-5; possibly TRBD1 for D (5 bases). The germline V and J ends were trimmed by 6 bases and 1 base, with 13 bases remaining between them. The CDR3 covers 15 residues. The germline gives CDR1 MNHNY, CDR2 SVGAGI (reference sequence). In DNA, the CDR3 is TGTGCCAGCAGCAAACGGGGGGGAAGCAATCAGCCCCAGCATTTT. Translation: CASSKRGGSNQPQHF.

This clone was seen a handful of times. The chain uses TRBV2 and TRBJ1-1, with D uncertain. Trimming pared 2 bases from V and 10 bases from J, leaving 8 bases between. The CDR3 has 11 amino acids. The germline gives CDR1 SNHLY, CDR2 FYNNEI. CDR3 in DNA: TGTGCCAGCAGTGAAAGTCAGGTAGCTTTCTTT. Translated, it gives CASSESQVAFF.

This clone was recorded only once. The chain combines TRBV5-1 with TRBJ2-1, with 11 bases matching TRBD2. The CDR3 spans 16 residues. The V gene's germline CDR1 is SGHRS and CDR2 YFSETQ. V lost 0 bases, J lost 7 bases, and 6 bases stayed unmatched. DNA of the CDR3: TGCGCCAGCAGCTTGGCTGTGACTAGCGGGGTTAATGAGCAGTTCTTC. It translates to CASSLAVTSGVNEQFF. Combining the CDR3 with reference TRBV5-1 and TRBJ2-1 gives the whole variable domain KAGVTQTPRYLIKTRGQQVTLSCSPISGHRSVSWYQQTPGQGLQFLFEYFSETQRNKGNFPGRFSGRQFSNSRSEMNVSTLELGDSALYLCASSLAVTSGVNEQFFGPGTRLTVL.

This clone turned up a few times. The gene calls are TRBV5-1 and TRBJ1-2; TRBD1 is a possible D gene (5 bases). V gave up 4 bases and J gave up 4 bases, with 14 bases separating them. Per germline, CDR1 SGHRS and CDR2 YFSETQ. The CDR3 has 14 residues. CDR3 protein: CASSPGRGGYGYTF. In DNA, the CDR3 is TGCGCCAGCAGCCCGGGCCGGGGCGGCTATGGCTACACCTTC. Drawing the rest from reference TRBV5-1 and TRBJ1-2, the complete variable domain is KAGVTQTPRYLIKTRGQQVTLSCSPISGHRSVSWYQQTPGQGLQFLFEYFSETQRNKGNFPGRFSGRQFSNSRSEMNVSTLELGDSALYLCASSPGRGGYGYTFGSGTRLTVV.

The CDR3 protein is CAWATGNTIYF. The CDR3 coding sequence is TGTGCCTGGGCGACAGGGAACACCATATATTTT. The rearrangement links TRBV30 to TRBJ1-3; 7 positions agree with TRBD1. This CDR3 has 11 amino acids. After removal of 5 bases from V and 7 bases from J, the junction contained 2 bases not matched to a gene. Per germline, CDR1 GTSNPN and CDR2 SVGIG (reference sequence). Looking up the rest from reference TRBV30 and TRBJ1-3 gives the full variable domain: SQTIHQWPATLVQPVGSPLSLECTVEGTSNPNLYWYRQAAGRGLQLLFYSVGIGQISSEVPQNLSASRPQDRQFILSSKKLLLSDSGFYLCAWATGNTIYFGEGSWLTVV.

This clone came up a few times. V usage is TRBV5-4 and J usage is TRBJ1-1, with D tentatively TRBD1 (5 bases). The CDR3 has 14 amino acids. The germline V gene encodes CDR1 SGHNT and CDR2 YYREEE (reference sequence). Trimming removed 4 bases at V and 3 bases at J, with 13 bases between. In DNA form, the CDR3 reads TGTGCCAGCAGCCTTGGGTTGGGGGACACTGAAGCTTTCTTT. Protein product: CASSLGLGDTEAFF.

This chain connects TRBV27 to TRBJ1-1; the match to TRBD1 covers 10 bases. The CDR3 runs 16 residues. CDR1 is MNHEY, CDR2 SMNVEV, per germline (reference sequence). J lost 3 bases, V lost 5 bases, and 9 bases had no gene match. CDR3 nucleotides: TGTGCCAGCAGTACCCCGGGACAGGGGAGGGACACTGAAGCTTTCTTT. Translating it yields CASSTPGQGRDTEAFF.